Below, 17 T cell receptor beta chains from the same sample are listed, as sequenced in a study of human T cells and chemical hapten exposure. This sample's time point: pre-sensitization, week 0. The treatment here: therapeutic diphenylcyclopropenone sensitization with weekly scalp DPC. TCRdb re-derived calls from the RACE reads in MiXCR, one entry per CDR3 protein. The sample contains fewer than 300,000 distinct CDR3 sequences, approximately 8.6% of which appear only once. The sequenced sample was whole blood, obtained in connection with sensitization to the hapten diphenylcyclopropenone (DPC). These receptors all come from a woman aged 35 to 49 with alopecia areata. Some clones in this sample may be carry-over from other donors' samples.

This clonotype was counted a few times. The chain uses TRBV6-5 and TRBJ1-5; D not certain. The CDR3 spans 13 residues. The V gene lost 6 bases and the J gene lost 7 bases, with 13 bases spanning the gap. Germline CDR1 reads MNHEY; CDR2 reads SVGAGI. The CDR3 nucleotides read TGTGCCAGCAGGCCTTCCTTGCTCCAGCCCCAGCATTTT. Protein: CASRPSLLQPQHF.

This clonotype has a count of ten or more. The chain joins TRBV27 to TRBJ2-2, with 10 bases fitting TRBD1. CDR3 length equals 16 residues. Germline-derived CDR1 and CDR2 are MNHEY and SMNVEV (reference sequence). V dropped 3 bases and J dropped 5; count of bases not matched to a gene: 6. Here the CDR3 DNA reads TGTGCCAGCAGTTTCCACCCGGACAGGGGGACCGGGGAGCTGTTTTTT. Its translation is CASSFHPDRGTGELFF.

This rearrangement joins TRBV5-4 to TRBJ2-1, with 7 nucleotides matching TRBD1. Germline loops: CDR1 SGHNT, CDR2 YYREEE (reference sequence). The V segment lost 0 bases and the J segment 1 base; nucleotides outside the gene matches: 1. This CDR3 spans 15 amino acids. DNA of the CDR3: TGTGCCAGCAGCTTGGGGGGACAGTCCTACAATGAGCAGTTCTTC. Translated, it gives CASSLGGQSYNEQFF.

CDR3 bases: TGTGCCTGGAGTTTCGGTCAAGAGACCCAGTACTTC. It codes for CAWSFGQETQYF. The V and J genes are TRBV30 and TRBJ2-5; D remains ambiguous. This CDR3 spans 12 amino acids. With 2 bases removed from V and 2 bases from J, the gap between germline ends came to 6 bases. Germline assignment: CDR1 GTSNPN and CDR2 SVGIG (reference sequence).

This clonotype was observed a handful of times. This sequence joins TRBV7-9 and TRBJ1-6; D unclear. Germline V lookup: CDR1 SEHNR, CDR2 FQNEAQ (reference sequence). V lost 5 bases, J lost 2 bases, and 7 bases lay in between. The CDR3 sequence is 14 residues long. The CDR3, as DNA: TGTGCCAGCAGCCCGACACCCTATAATTCACCCCTCCACTTT. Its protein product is CASSPTPYNSPLHF. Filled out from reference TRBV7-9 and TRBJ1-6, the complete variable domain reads DTGVSQNPRHKITKRGQNVTFRCDPISEHNRLYWYRQTLGQGPEFLTYFQNEAQLEKSRLLSDRFSAERPKGSFSTLEIQRTEQGDSAMYLCASSPTPYNSPLHFGNGTRLTVT.

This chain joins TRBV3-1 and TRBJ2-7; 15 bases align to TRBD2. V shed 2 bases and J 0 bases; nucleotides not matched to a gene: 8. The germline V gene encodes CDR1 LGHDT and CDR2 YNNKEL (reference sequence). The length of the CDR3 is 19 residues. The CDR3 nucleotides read TGTGCCAGCAGCCAAAAAGTAGGACTAGCGGGAGGGGGCTCCTACGAGCAGTACTTC. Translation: CASSQKVGLAGGGSYEQYF.

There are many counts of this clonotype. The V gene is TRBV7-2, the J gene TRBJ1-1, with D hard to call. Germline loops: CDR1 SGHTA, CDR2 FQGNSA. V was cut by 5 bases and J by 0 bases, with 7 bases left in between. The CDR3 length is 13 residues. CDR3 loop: CASSTRVNTEAFF. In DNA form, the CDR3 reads TGTGCCAGCAGCACGAGGGTGAACACTGAAGCTTTCTTT. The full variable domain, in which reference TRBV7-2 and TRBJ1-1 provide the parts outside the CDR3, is GAGVSQSPSNKVTEKGKDVELRCDPISGHTALYWYRQSLGQGLEFLIYFQGNSAPDKSGLPSDRFSAERTGGSVSTLTIQRTQQEDSAVYLCASSTRVNTEAFFGQGTRLTVV.

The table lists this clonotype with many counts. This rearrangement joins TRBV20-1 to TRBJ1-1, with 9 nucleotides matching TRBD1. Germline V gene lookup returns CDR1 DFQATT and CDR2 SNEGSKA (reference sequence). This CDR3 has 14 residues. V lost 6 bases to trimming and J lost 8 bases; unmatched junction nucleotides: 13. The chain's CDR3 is CSAKEWGQGGEAFF. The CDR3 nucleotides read TGCAGTGCAAAAGAATGGGGACAGGGTGGGGAAGCTTTCTTT.

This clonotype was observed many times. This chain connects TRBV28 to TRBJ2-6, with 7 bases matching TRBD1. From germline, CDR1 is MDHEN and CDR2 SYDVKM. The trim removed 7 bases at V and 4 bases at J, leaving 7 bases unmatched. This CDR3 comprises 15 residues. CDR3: CASNLGGAGANVLTF. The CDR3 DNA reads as TGTGCCAGCAACCTAGGGGGCGCCGGGGCCAACGTCCTGACTTTC.

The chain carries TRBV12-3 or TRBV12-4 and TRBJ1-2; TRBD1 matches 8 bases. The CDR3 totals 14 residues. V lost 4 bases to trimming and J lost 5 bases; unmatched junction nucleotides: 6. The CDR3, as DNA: TGTGCCAGCAGTTACGGGACAGGAATTTATGGCTACACCTTC. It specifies CASSYGTGIYGYTF.

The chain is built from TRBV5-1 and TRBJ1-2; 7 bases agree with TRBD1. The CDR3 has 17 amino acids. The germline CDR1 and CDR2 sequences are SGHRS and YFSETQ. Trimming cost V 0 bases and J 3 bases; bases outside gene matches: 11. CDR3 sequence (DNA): TGCGCCAGCAGCTTGGCGTTGGGTACAGGGGTCTACTATGGCTACACCTTC. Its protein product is CASSLALGTGVYYGYTF. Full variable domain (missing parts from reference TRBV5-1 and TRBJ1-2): KAGVTQTPRYLIKTRGQQVTLSCSPISGHRSVSWYQQTPGQGLQFLFEYFSETQRNKGNFPGRFSGRQFSNSRSEMNVSTLELGDSALYLCASSLALGTGVYYGYTFGSGTRLTVV.

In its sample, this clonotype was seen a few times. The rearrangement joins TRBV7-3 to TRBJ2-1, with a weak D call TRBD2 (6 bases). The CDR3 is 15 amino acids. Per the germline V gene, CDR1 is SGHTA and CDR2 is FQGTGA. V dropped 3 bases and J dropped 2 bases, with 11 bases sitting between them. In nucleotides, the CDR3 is TGTGCCAGCAGCTTTAAGCGGGCCCCCTACAATGAGCAGTTCTTC. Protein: CASSFKRAPYNEQFF.

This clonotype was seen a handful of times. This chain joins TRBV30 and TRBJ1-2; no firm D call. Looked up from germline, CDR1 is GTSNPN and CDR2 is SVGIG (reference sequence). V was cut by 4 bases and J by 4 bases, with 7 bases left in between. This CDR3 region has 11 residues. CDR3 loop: CAWIPRYGYTF. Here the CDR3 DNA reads TGTGCCTGGATCCCCCGCTATGGCTACACCTTC. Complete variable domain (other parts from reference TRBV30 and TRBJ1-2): SQTIHQWPATLVQPVGSPLSLECTVEGTSNPNLYWYRQAAGRGLQLLFYSVGIGQISSEVPQNLSASRPQDRQFILSSKKLLLSDSGFYLCAWIPRYGYTFGSGTRLTVV.

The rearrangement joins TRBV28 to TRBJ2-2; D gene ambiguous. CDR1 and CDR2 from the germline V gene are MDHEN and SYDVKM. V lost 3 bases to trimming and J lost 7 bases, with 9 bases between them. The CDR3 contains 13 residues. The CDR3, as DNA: TGTGCCAGCAGTTTTCGCATGGGCGGGGAGCTGTTTTTT. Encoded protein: CASSFRMGGELFF.

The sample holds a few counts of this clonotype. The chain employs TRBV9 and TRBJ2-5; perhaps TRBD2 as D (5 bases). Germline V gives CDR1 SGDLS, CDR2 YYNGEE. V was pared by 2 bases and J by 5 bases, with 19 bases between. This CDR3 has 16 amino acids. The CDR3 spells CASSVEGERMWETQYF. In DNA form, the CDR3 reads TGTGCCAGCAGCGTCGAGGGTGAGAGGATGTGGGAGACCCAGTACTTC. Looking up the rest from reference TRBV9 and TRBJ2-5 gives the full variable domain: DSGVTQTPKHLITATGQRVTLRCSPRSGDLSVYWYQQSLDQGLQFLIQYYNGEERAKGNILERFSAQQFPDLHSELNLSSLELGDSALYFCASSVEGERMWETQYFGPGTRLLVL.

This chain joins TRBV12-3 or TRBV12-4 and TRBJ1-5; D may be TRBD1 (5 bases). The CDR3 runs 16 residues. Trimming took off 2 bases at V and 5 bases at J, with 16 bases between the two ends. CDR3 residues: CASSLSASGRYQPQHF. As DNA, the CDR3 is TGTGCCAGCAGTTTATCGGCCTCAGGGCGGTATCAGCCCCAGCATTTT.

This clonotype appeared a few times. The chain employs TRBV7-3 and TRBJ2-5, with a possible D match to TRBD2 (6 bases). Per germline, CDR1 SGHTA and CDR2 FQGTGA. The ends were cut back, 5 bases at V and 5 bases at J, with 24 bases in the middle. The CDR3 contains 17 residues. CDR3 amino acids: CASSLPGGRDLSETQYF. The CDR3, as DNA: TGTGCCAGCAGCCTCCCAGGTGGGCGGGATCTGTCCGAGACCCAGTACTTC.